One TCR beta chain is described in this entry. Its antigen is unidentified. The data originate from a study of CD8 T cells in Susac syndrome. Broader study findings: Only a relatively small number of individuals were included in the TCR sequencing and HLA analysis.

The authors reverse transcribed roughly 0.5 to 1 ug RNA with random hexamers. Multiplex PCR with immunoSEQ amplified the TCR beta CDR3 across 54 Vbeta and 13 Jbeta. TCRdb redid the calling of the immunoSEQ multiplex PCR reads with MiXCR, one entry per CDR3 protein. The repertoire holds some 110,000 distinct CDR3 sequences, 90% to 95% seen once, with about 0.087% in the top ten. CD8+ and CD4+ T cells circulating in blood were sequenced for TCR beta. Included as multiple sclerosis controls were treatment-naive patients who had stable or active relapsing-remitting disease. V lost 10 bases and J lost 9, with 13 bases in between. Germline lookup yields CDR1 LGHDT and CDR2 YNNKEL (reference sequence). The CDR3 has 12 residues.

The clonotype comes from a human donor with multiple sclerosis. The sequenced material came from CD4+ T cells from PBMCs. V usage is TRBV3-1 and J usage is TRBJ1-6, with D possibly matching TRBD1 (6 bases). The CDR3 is CATGTHPSPLHF. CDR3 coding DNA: TGTGCCACCGGGACACATCCTTCACCCCTCCACTTT.